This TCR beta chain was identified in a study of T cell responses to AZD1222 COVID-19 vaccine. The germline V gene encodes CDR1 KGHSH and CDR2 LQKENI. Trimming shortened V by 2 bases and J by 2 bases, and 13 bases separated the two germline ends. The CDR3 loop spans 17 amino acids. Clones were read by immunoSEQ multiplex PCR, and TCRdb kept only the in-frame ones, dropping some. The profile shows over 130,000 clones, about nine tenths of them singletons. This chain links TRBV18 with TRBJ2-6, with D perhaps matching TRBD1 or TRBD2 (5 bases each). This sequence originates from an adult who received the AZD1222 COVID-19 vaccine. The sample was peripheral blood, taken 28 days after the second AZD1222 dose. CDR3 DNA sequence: TGTGCCAGCTCACCAGGGACGGGAATGACTGGGGCCAACGTCCTGACTTTC. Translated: CASSPGTGMTGANVLTF.